Listed below are T cell receptor beta chains from one sample, sequenced in a study of neoadjuvant nivolumab and ipilimumab in lung cancer. Some clones are missing from TCRdb's copy, which holds only in-frame ones; the method was immunoSEQ multiplex PCR. Counted here are approximately 17,000 clones, 65% to 80% occurring once; the ten biggest clones make up around 7%. The sample here was tumor tissue, taken after neoadjuvant nivolumab, alone or with ipilimumab, at or shortly before surgery. Receptor source: an adult with non-small cell lung cancer. The CDR3 runs from the conserved cysteine through the conserved F or W. Fields, in order: V gene, CDR3 protein.

V gene: TRBV7-3; CDR3 protein: CASSLDRGKTDTQYF
V gene: TRBV28; CDR3 protein: CASSHGTSSLDEQFF
V gene: TRBV7-8; CDR3 protein: CASSSTVGAGNEKLFF
V gene: TRBV5-1; CDR3 protein: CASSFRQVGTDTQYF
V gene: TRBV6-4; CDR3 protein: CASSATSGSSTDTQYF
V gene: TRBV5-4; CDR3 protein: CASSLARGTGELFF
V gene: TRBV5-4; CDR3 protein: CASSPTSGNPDTQYF
V gene: TRBV28; CDR3 protein: CASSFNIGNTGELFF
V gene: TRBV5-1; CDR3 protein: CASIGPDSYEQYF
V gene: TRBV11-2; CDR3 protein: CASSLDRSRAVEIYEQYF
V gene: TRBV25-1; CDR3 protein: CAQSGGWNEQFF
V gene: TRBV11-2; CDR3 protein: CASSPSGTVNTGELFF
V gene: TRBV9; CDR3 protein: CASSVGTGGEQYF
V gene: TRBV9; CDR3 protein: CASSYWDSPVDEQFF
V gene: TRBV9; CDR3 protein: CASSSSLLQEAFF
V gene: TRBV11-3; CDR3 protein: CASSRKTGEALGGYEQYF
V gene: TRBV20-1; CDR3 protein: CSATPGETQYF